This entry concerns a single T cell receptor beta chain. These data originate in a study of blood T cell repertoires in COVID-19. About the research overall: The United States, Italy and Spain were the sources of the acute and convalescent COVID-19 samples. The analysed material was cDNA or gDNA that came from T cells, B-cell-depleted T cells, or PBMCs.

Trimming removed 2 bases from V and 5 bases from J, with 17 bases in between. Germline V lookup: CDR1 SGHNT, CDR2 YYREEE (reference sequence). This CDR3 has 15 amino acids. This table comes from immunoSEQ multiplex PCR, and its TCRdb copy is limited to in-frame clones, with some not included. The sample records some 89,000 clones, roughly 78% being singletons. The V and J genes are TRBV5-4 and TRBJ2-7, with D possibly TRBD2 on 5 matching bases. Sequencing input: peripheral blood. This receptor was obtained from a woman of 80 years or more with acute or convalescent COVID-19. CDR3: CASSLRAGRSHEQYF. As DNA, the CDR3 is TGTGCCAGCAGCTTAAGGGCGGGCCGGTCTCACGAGCAGTACTTC.